This T cell receptor beta chain was retrieved from a study of T-cell reconstitution after alpha-beta-depleted transplantation in children. Germline V lookup: CDR1 SGHRS, CDR2 YFSETQ. The CDR3 contains 14 residues. Trimming removed 2 bases at V and 0 bases at J, with 5 bases between. Unique molecular identifiers were used to barcode this TCRbeta library. TCRdb re-called the PCR reads through MiXCR, storing one row per CDR3 protein. The table has approximately 420,000 distinct CDR3 sequences, 11% seen once. In this sample, this clonotype turned up many times. The chain combines TRBV5-1 with TRBJ2-2; the D is unclear. The sequences come from PBMCs from the stem cell graft donor, collected from the stem cell graft. The clonotype originates from a human donor who donated a stem cell graft to a child with acute myeloid leukemia. The CDR3 coding sequence is TGCGCCAGCAGCTTTGCTGCGAACACCGGGGAGCTGTTTTTT. Translation gives CASSFAANTGELFF.